The 20 T cell receptor beta chains reported below all come from one sample, sequenced in a study of cytomegalovirus exposure and HLA in healthy donors. Clones were read by immunoSEQ multiplex PCR, and TCRdb kept only the in-frame ones, dropping some. The table shows around 70,000 clones, with about 95% occurring only once. The source material was PBMCs. These receptors were obtained from a woman between 18 and 30 years old in good health and CMV-seronegative.

The chain recombines TRBV30 with TRBJ1-5, with 8 bases aligning to TRBD1. V dropped 3 bases and J dropped 3; count of bases not matched to a gene: 7. Germline V CDR1 and CDR2: GTSNPN, SVGIG (reference sequence). CDR3 length: 15 residues. CDR3 residues: CAWSGRTGINQPQHF. The CDR3 nucleotides are TGTGCCTGGAGCGGCCGGACAGGGATCAATCAGCCCCAGCATTTT.

The CDR3 DNA is TGTGCCAGCAGTGTCGGGGGGACGAACACTGAAGCTTTCTTT. This sequence encodes CASSVGGTNTEAFF. This chain uses TRBV28 with TRBJ1-1; tentatively, D is TRBD1 (5 bases). The CDR3 loop spans 14 amino acids. Looked up from germline, CDR1 is MDHEN and CDR2 is SYDVKM. V shed 5 bases and J shed 1 base, with 11 bases lying between them. Using reference TRBV28 and TRBJ1-1 for the parts outside the CDR3, the full variable domain is DVKVTQSSRYLVKRTGEKVFLECVQDMDHENMFWYRQDPGLGLRLIYFSYDVKMKEKGDIPEGYSVSREKKERFSLILESASTNQTSMYLCASSVGGTNTEAFFGQGTRLTVV.

The chain is built from TRBV29-1 and TRBJ1-1, with D possibly matching TRBD1 (6 bases). V was clipped by 4 bases and J by 4 bases, with 19 bases between them. This CDR3 has 15 amino acids. CDR1 is SQVTM and CDR2 is ANQGSEA in the germline V gene. CDR3 in DNA: TGCAGCGTTGGACCTCGGGGGGCATTGGGCACTGAAGCTTTCTTT. Amino acids: CSVGPRGALGTEAFF. Supplemented by reference TRBV29-1 and TRBJ1-1, the full variable domain reads SAVISQKPSRDICQRGTSLTIQCQVDSQVTMMFWYRQQPGQSLTLIATANQGSEATYESGFVIDKFPISRPNLTFSTLTVSNMSPEDSSIYLCSVGPRGALGTEAFFGQGTRLTVV.

The table lists this clone with a count of one. This sequence joins TRBV18 and TRBJ2-3; 7 bases match TRBD2. The CDR3 runs 17 residues. Germline CDR1 and CDR2: KGHSH and LQKENI. The ends lost 2 bases at V and 1 base at J; junction bases unmatched: 9. CDR3 loop: CASSPVNLGRGTDTQYF. In DNA form, the CDR3 reads TGTGCCAGCTCACCAGTGAATCTAGGGAGGGGCACAGATACGCAGTATTTT.

Concerning this clone: Other DNA variants within this sample encode the same CDR3. The chain recombines TRBV9 with TRBJ1-6; no reliable D call. This CDR3 comprises 15 residues. V shed 2 bases and J shed 0 bases, with 6 bases lying between them. Germline CDR1 reads SGDLS; CDR2 reads YYNGEE. CDR3 sequence (DNA): TGTGCCAGCAGCGTGGGGAGCTCCTATAATTCACCCCTCCACTTT. Amino acid sequence: CASSVGSSYNSPLHF.

The genes are TRBV19 and TRBJ2-7, with D tentatively TRBD1 (6 bases). CDR1 is LNHDA, CDR2 SQIVND, per germline (reference sequence). CDR3 size: 15 residues. With 5 bases removed from V and 2 bases from J, the gap between germline ends came to 16 bases. The CDR3: CASSLWETGTYEQYF. CDR3 bases: TGTGCCAGTAGTCTCTGGGAGACAGGCACCTACGAGCAGTACTTC.

The chain is built from TRBV18 and TRBJ2-7; tentative D call: TRBD1 (6 bases). Trimming shortened V by 3 bases and J by 2 bases, and 14 bases separated the two germline ends. The CDR3 contains 15 residues. Per germline, CDR1 KGHSH and CDR2 LQKENI. CDR3 region: CASSPGWDNPYEQYF. CDR3 bases: TGTGCCAGCTCACCCGGGTGGGACAACCCCTACGAGCAGTACTTC.

The chain has TRBV28 and TRBJ1-5; D is uncertain. This CDR3 region has 13 residues. CDR1 and CDR2 (germline): MDHEN, SYDVKM. The ends were cut back, 8 bases at V and 4 bases at J, with 12 bases in the middle. In DNA, the CDR3 is TGTGCCAGCCCCCGACTGATAAATCAGCCCCAGCATTTT. This codes for CASPRLINQPQHF.

In DNA, the CDR3 is TGTGCCAGCAGTTTAGTTCCCTCCCGGGGCAATGAGCAGTTCTTC. Amino acids: CASSLVPSRGNEQFF. The genes are TRBV28 and TRBJ2-1; perhaps TRBD2 as D (5 bases). The CDR3 is made up of 15 amino acids. CDR1 and CDR2 (germline): MDHEN, SYDVKM. Trimming pared 2 bases from V and 6 bases from J, leaving 14 bases between.

The chain links TRBV5-4 to TRBJ2-3; D may be TRBD2 (5 bases). CDR1 is SGHNT and CDR2 is YYREEE in the germline V gene (reference sequence). The CDR3 runs to 17 residues. The V end was cut by 1 base, the J end by 1 base, with 16 bases between. CDR3 loop: CASSLFEGLGGTDTQYF. In nucleotides, the CDR3 is TGTGCCAGCAGCTTGTTTGAGGGTCTTGGGGGCACAGATACGCAGTATTTT.

In DNA, the CDR3 is TGCGCCAGCACCACCAGGAAACCGAACACTGAAGCTTTCTTT. This encodes CASTTRKPNTEAFF. V usage is TRBV10-1 and J usage is TRBJ1-1; D gene ambiguous. The V gene's germline CDR1 is WNHNN and CDR2 SYGVQD (reference sequence). With 7 bases removed from V and 1 base from J, the gap between germline ends came to 13 bases. This CDR3 is built from 14 residues.

The gene calls are TRBV28 and TRBJ2-7, with TRBD1 identical over 8 bases. This CDR3 has 14 residues. The V and J ends lost 5 bases and 2 bases, in that order; junction bases with no gene match: 5. Looked up from germline, CDR1 is MDHEN and CDR2 is SYDVKM. CDR3 DNA: TGTGCCAGCAGTAGGACAGGGAGTACCTACGAGCAGTACTTC. Its protein is CASSRTGSTYEQYF.

The V call is TRBV7-2, the J call TRBJ2-1, with 11 positions matching TRBD2. This CDR3 has 18 amino acids. V trimming: 5 bases; J trimming: 7 bases; junction bases outside the gene matches: 16. CDR1 and CDR2 from the germline V gene are SGHTA and FQGNSA. This CDR3 reads CASSPKPIAGGVGNEQFF. In nucleotides, the CDR3 is TGTGCCAGCAGCCCCAAACCCATAGCGGGGGGGGTAGGGAATGAGCAGTTCTTC.

The chain has TRBV6-6 and TRBJ2-7; a weak D match, TRBD1 (5 bases). Germline CDR1 MNHNY, CDR2 SVGAGI (reference sequence). The V and J ends lost 2 bases and 0 bases respectively, with 11 bases between them. CDR3 length equals 15 residues. The DNA for the CDR3 is TGTGCCAGCAGTTACCTCCAGGGTATCTCCTACGAGCAGTACTTC. Protein sequence: CASSYLQGISYEQYF.

The chain combines TRBV28 with TRBJ1-1; D remains ambiguous. Trimming left V 6 bases short and J 11 bases short, with 28 bases between. CDR1 and CDR2 from the germline V gene are MDHEN and SYDVKM. The CDR3 runs to 16 residues. CDR3 sequence (DNA): TGTGCCAGCAGCCCCACGGCAGGCGGAGGGCGGATTTGGGCTTTCTTT. It yields the protein CASSPTAGGGRIWAFF.

The chain joins TRBV5-3 to TRBJ2-6; D is possibly TRBD2 (5 bases). TRBV5-3 is recorded as an ORF, its role being uncertain. Trimming cost V 0 bases and J 0 bases, with 10 bases left between them. CDR3 length equals 17 residues. CDR3 DNA sequence: TGTGCCAGAAGCTTGGCTCGGGAACACTCTGGGGCCAACGTCCTGACTTTC. It yields the protein CARSLAREHSGANVLTF.

V usage is TRBV9 and J usage is TRBJ1-1; D might be TRBD1 (6 bases). Trimming left V 3 bases short and J 11 bases short, with 14 bases between. This CDR3 comprises 12 residues. Germline V gives CDR1 SGDLS, CDR2 YYNGEE. CDR3 DNA sequence: TGTGCCAGCAGCGCCGCGGGGGGGCAGGCTTTCTTT. Its translation is CASSAAGGQAFF.

This chain links TRBV28 with TRBJ2-5; TRBD2 might be the D (6 bases). The V end lost 3 bases, the J end lost 5 bases, and 13 bases lay between the germline ends. Germline V gene lookup returns CDR1 MDHEN and CDR2 SYDVKM. CDR3 length: 14 residues. CDR3 residues: CASSLAREVETQYF. The CDR3 DNA follows: TGTGCCAGCAGTTTGGCTAGGGAGGTGGAGACCCAGTACTTC.

The chain couples TRBV6-5 to TRBJ1-2, with 7 bases identical to TRBD1. Looked up from germline, CDR1 is MNHEY and CDR2 is SVGAGI. The CDR3 sequence is 16 residues long. V shed 2 bases and J 7 bases; nucleotides not matched to a gene: 13. The CDR3 spells CASSYHKATGLIGYTF. The CDR3 DNA sequence: TGTGCCAGCAGTTACCACAAAGCGACAGGGCTGATTGGCTACACCTTC.

The genes are TRBV27 and TRBJ2-7, with 9 bases aligning to TRBD1. J gave up 4 bases and V 0 bases, and 13 bases lay outside the gene matches. This CDR3 region has 18 residues. Germline CDR1 MNHEY, CDR2 SMNVEV (reference sequence). The CDR3 here is CASSLSPSGQGMHYEQYF. The CDR3 DNA sequence: TGTGCCAGCAGTTTATCGCCCTCTGGACAGGGGATGCATTACGAGCAGTACTTC.